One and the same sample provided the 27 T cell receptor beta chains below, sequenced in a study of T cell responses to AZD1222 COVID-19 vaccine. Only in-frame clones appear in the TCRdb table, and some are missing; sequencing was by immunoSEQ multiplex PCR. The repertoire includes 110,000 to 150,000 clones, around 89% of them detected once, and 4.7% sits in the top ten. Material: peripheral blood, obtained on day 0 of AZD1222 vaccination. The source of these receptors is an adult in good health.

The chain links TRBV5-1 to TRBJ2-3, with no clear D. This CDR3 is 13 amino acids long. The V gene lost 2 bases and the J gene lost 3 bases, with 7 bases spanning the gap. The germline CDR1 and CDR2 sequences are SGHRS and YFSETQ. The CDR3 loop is CASSFGFTDTQYF. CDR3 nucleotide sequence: TGCGCCAGCAGCTTTGGGTTTACAGATACGCAGTATTTT.

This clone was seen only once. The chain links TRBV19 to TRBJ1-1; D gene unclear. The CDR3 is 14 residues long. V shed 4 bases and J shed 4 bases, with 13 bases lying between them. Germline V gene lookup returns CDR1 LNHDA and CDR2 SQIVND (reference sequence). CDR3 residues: CASSSGSGRTEAFF. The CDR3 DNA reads TGTGCCAGTAGTAGCGGATCGGGCCGCACTGAAGCTTTCTTT.

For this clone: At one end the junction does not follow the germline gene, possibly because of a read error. This CDR3 reads CASSFSSGGSSQPQHF. The DNA of the CDR3 is TGTGCCAGCAGTTTTTCTTCAGGGGGCAGCAGTCAGCCCCAGCATTTT. This rearrangement joins TRBV2 to TRBJ1-5; 8 bases fit TRBD1. The CDR3 has 16 amino acids. Germline lookup yields CDR1 SNHLY and CDR2 FYNNEI.

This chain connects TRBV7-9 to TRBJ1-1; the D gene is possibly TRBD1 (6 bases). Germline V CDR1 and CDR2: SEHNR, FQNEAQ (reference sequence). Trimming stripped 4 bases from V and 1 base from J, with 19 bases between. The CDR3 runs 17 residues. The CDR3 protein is CASSSKWWGATNTEAFF. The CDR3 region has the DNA TGTGCCAGCAGCTCAAAATGGTGGGGGGCGACGAACACTGAAGCTTTCTTT.

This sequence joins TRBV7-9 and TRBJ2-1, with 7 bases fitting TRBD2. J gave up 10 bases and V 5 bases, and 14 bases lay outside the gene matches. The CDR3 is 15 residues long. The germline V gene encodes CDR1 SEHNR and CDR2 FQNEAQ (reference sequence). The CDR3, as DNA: TGTGCCAGCAGCACGAGGGGTGTGACCGGGAGGGAGCAGTTCTTC. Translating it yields CASSTRGVTGREQFF.

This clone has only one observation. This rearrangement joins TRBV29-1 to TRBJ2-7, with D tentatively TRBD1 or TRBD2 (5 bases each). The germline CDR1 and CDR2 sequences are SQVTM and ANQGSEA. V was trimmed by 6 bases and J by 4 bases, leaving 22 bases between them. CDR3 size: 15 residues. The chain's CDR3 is CSVVGGAQRPYEQYF. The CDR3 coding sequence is TGCAGCGTCGTTGGGGGAGCACAAAGACCATACGAGCAGTACTTC.

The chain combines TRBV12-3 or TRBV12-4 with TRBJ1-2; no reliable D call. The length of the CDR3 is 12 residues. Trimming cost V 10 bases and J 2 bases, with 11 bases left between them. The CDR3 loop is CAIHGRNYGYTF. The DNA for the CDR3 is TGTGCCATCCACGGACGGAACTATGGCTACACCTTC.

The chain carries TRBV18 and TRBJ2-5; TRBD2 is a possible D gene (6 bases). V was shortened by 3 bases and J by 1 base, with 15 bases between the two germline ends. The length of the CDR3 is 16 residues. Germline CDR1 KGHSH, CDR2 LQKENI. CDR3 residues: CASSPFGGIRQETQYF. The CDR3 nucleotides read TGTGCCAGCTCACCGTTCGGGGGTATCCGCCAAGAGACCCAGTACTTC.

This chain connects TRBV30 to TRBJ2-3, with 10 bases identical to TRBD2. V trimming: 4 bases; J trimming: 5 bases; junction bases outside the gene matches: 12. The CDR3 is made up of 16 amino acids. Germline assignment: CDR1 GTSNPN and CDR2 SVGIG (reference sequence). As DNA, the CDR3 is TGTGCCTGGATTCAAAGTAGCGGGGGGCCATTAGATACGCAGTATTTT. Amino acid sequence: CAWIQSSGGPLDTQYF.

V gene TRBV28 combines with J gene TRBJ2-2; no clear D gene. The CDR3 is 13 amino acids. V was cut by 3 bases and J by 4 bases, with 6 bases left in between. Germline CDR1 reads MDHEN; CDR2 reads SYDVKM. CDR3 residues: CASSFFGTGELFF. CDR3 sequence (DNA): TGTGCCAGCAGTTTTTTCGGCACCGGGGAGCTGTTTTTT.

The CDR3 DNA reads as TGTGCCAGTAGTATATGGGGCTCTGGAAACACCATATATTTT. This sequence encodes CASSIWGSGNTIYF. This chain connects TRBV19 to TRBJ1-3; no definite D call. This CDR3 comprises 14 residues. Trimming stripped 2 bases from V and 0 bases from J, with 5 bases between. Germline loops: CDR1 LNHDA, CDR2 SQIVND (reference sequence).

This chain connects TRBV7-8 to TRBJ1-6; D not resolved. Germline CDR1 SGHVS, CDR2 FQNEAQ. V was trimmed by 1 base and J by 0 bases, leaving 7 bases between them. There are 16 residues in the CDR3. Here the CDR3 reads CASSLGAGSYNSPLHF. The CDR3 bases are TGTGCCAGCAGCTTAGGGGCGGGCTCCTATAATTCACCCCTCCACTTT.

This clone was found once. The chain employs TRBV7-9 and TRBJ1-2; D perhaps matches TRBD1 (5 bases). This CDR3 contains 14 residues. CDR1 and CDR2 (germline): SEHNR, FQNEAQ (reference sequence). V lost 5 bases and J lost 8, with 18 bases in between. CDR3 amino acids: CASSPILGERGYTF. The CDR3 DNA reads TGTGCCAGCAGCCCAATCCTGGGGGAACGAGGCTACACCTTC.

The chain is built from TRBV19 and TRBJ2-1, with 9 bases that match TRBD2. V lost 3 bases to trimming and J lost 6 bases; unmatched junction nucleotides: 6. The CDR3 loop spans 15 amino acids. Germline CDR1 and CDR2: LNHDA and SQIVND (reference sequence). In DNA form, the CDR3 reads TGTGCCAGTAGTATGGGTAGCGGGGGAGTCAATGAGCAGTTCTTC. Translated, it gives CASSMGSGGVNEQFF. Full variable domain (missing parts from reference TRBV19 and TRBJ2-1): DGGITQSPKYLFRKEGQNVTLSCEQNLNHDAMYWYRQDPGQGLRLIYYSQIVNDFQKGDIAEGYSVSREKKESFPLTVTSAQKNPTAFYLCASSMGSGGVNEQFFGPGTRLTVL.

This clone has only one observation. The CDR3 sequence: CASSLVTSSPLHF. The CDR3 nucleotides are TGTGCCAGCAGTTTAGTCACGAGTTCACCCCTCCACTTT. V usage is TRBV12-3 or TRBV12-4 and J usage is TRBJ1-6, with no clear D. V lost 1 base to trimming and J lost 9 bases, with 7 bases between them. This CDR3 is 13 amino acids long.

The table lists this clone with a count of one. CDR3 nucleotides: TGTGCCAGCAGCCAAGATGGGCCCCAGCATTTT. It codes for CASSQDGPQHF. The V gene is TRBV14, the J gene TRBJ1-5; D is unresolved. V was pared by 0 bases and J by 9 bases, with 3 bases between. The CDR3 is made up of 11 amino acids. The germline CDR1 and CDR2 sequences are SGHDN and FVKESK.

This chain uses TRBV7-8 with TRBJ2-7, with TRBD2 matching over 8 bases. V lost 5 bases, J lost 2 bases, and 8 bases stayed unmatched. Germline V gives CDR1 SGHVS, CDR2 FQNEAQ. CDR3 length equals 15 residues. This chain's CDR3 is CASSLYSGAPYEQYF. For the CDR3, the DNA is TGTGCCAGCAGCCTATATAGCGGGGCCCCCTACGAGCAGTACTTC. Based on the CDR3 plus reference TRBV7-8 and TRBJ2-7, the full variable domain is GAGVSQSPRYKVAKRGQDVALRCDPISGHVSLFWYQQALGQGPEFLTYFQNEAQLDKSGLPSDRFFAERPEGSVSTLKIQRTQQEDSAVYLCASSLYSGAPYEQYFGPGTRLTVT.

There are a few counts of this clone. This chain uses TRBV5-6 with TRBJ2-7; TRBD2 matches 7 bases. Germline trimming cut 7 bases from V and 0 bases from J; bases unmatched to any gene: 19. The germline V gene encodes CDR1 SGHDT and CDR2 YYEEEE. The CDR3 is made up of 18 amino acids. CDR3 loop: CASHPEGTTLLSSYEQYF. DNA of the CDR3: TGTGCCAGCCATCCGGAAGGGACTACCCTCTTAAGCTCCTACGAGCAGTACTTC.

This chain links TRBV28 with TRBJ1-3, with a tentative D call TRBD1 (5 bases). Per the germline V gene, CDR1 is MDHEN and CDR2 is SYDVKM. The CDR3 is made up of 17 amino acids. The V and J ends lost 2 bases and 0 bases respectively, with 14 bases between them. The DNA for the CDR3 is TGTGCCAGCAGTTTAAACCCGGGACTCAGCTCTGGAAACACCATATATTTT. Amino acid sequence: CASSLNPGLSSGNTIYF. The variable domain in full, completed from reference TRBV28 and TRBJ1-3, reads DVKVTQSSRYLVKRTGEKVFLECVQDMDHENMFWYRQDPGLGLRLIYFSYDVKMKEKGDIPEGYSVSREKKERFSLILESASTNQTSMYLCASSLNPGLSSGNTIYFGEGSWLTVV.

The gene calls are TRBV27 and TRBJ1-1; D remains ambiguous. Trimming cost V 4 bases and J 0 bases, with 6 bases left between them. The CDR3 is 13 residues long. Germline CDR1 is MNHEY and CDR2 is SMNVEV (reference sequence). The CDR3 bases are TGTGCCAGCAGTTCAGATATGAACACTGAAGCTTTCTTT. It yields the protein CASSSDMNTEAFF.

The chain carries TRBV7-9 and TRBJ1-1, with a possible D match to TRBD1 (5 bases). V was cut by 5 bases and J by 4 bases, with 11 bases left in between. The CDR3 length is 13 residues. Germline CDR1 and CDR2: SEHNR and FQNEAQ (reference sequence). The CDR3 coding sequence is TGTGCCAGCAGCCGGAGGGGTGGCACTGAAGCTTTCTTT. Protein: CASSRRGGTEAFF.

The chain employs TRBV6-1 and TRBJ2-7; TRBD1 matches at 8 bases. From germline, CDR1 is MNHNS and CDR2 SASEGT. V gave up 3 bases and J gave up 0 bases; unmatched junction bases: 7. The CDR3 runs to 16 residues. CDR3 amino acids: CASSDPTGASSYEQYF. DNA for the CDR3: TGTGCCAGCAGTGACCCGACAGGGGCGAGCTCCTACGAGCAGTACTTC.

The CDR3: CASSLAALAGRTGELFF. In nucleotides, the CDR3 is TGTGCCAGCAGCTTAGCTGCACTAGCGGGGCGCACCGGGGAGCTGTTTTTT. V gene TRBV7-2 combines with J gene TRBJ2-2; the match to TRBD2 covers 10 bases. Germline V gene lookup returns CDR1 SGHTA and CDR2 FQGNSA. The CDR3 is 17 amino acids. V lost 0 bases and J lost 4; bases outside the gene matches: 5.

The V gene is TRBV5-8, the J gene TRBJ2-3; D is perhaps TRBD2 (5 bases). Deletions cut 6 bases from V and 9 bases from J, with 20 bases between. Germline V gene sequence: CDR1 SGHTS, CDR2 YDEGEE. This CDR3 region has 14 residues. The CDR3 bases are TGTGCCAGCACCTTCCGGGGTGTTTCCGAGACGCAGTATTTT. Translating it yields CASTFRGVSETQYF.

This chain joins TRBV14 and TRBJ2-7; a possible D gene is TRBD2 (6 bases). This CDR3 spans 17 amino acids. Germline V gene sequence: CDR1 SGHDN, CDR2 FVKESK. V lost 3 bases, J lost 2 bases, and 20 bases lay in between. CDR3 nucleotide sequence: TGTGCCAGCAGCCAGAGGCAGGGAAATAGCGGAGCCTACGAGCAGTACTTC. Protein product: CASSQRQGNSGAYEQYF.

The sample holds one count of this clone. CDR3 DNA sequence: TGCGCCAGCAGCCAACTTCCGAGCCGAGAAGCTTTCTTT. This sequence encodes CASSQLPSREAFF. The chain joins TRBV4-1 to TRBJ1-1; D is uncertain. The CDR3 sequence is 13 residues long. Germline lookup yields CDR1 MGHRA and CDR2 YSYEKL. Trimming cost V 2 bases and J 8 bases, with 12 bases left between them.

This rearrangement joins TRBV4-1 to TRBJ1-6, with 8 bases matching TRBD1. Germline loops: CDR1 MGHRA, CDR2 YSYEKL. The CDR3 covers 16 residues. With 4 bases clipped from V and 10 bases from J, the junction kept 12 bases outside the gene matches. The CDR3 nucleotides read TGCGCCAGCAGCCGATCTGCCGAGACAGGGGCCTCACCCCTCCACTTT. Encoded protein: CASSRSAETGASPLHF.